This TCR beta chain was recovered during a study of OX40 agonist ivuxolimab in advanced cancers. The overall study: In this cohort, patients received ivuxolimab, an agonistic anti-OX40 (CD134) antibody. Partial responses were recorded for three patients, including one with hepatocellular carcinoma and two with cutaneous melanoma.

In regard to this clone: The antigen is unknown.

Generated by immunoSEQ multiplex PCR, the TCRdb table keeps only in-frame clones and is missing some. Seen here are approximately 62,000 clones, 85% to 95% observed once, and the top ten hold around 15%. The CDR3 length is 17 residues. Germline-derived CDR1 and CDR2 are SGHDN and FVKESK. Trimming shortened V by 0 bases and J by 7 bases, and 21 bases separated the two germline ends. Findings and caveats of the study: In CD8+ T cells, expanded clones were on average more numerous than in CD4+. Clonal expansion from baseline to week 6 occurred in both CD4+ and CD8+ T cells.

The J gene is TRBJ1-2, the V gene TRBV14, with D maybe TRBD1 (6 bases). This TCR came from an adult with an advanced solid tumor such as melanoma, head and neck, liver or kidney cancer. The material was CD4+ or CD8+ T cells sorted from blood, obtained in a trial of the OX40 agonist ivuxolimab. CDR3 residues: CASSQDGVGGGDGGYTF. The CDR3 DNA reads TGTGCCAGCAGCCAAGATGGTGTAGGGGGGGGAGACGGTGGCTACACCTTC.